The T cell receptor beta chain under discussion was sequenced for a study of CD8 T cells in Susac syndrome. Study results and limitations: No clonal expansion appeared among CD4+ T cells in Susac patients. The study conceded that its TCR sequencing and HLA analysis involved relatively few individuals.

Random hexamers were used to reverse transcribe roughly 0.45 to 1 ug of RNA. Coverage of TCR beta CDR3 amplification by immunoSEQ multiplex PCR extended to 54 Vbeta and 13 Jbeta. TCRdb reprocessed the immunoSEQ multiplex PCR reads via MiXCR and lists one record per CDR3 protein. The data hold about 140,000 distinct CDR3 sequences, with over 90% observed a single time. About this clonotype: Its antigen is not known.

Negative isolation was used for CD8+ and CD4+ T cells and FACS enrichment for TEMRA cells. This receptor was obtained from a human donor with Susac syndrome. Sequencing was performed on CD4+ T cells from PBMCs.

Here the CDR3 reads CSVEGREGRFEQYF. The DNA for the CDR3 is TGCAGCGTTGAAGGACGGGAAGGTCGGTTTGAGCAGTACTTC. V and J are TRBV29-1 and TRBJ2-7, with a possible D match to TRBD2 (5 bases). V gave up 1 base and J gave up 7 bases, with 17 bases separating them. The CDR3 has 14 residues. Germline-derived CDR1 and CDR2 are SQVTM and ANQGSEA.